This TCR beta chain was identified in a study of T cell changes during pregnancy in multiple sclerosis. Repertoires were generated with immunoSEQ multiplex PCR, while TCRdb's copy carries only in-frame clones and drops some. In the table there are some 100,000 clones, around 93% of which are singletons. Germline CDR1 reads SEHNR; CDR2 reads FQNEAQ (reference sequence). The V and J ends lost 5 bases and 4 bases, in that order; junction bases with no gene match: 11. The CDR3 is made up of 16 amino acids. The receptor was isolated from a female donor with multiple sclerosis, enrolled in a pregnancy study. Here the sequenced sample was peripheral blood, taken before pregnancy. The chain combines TRBV7-9 with TRBJ1-5; TRBD1 matches at 7 bases. CDR3 sequence reads: CASSPLPYRGNQPQHF. The CDR3, as DNA: TGTGCCAGCAGCCCGCTTCCCTACAGGGGTAATCAGCCCCAGCATTTT.